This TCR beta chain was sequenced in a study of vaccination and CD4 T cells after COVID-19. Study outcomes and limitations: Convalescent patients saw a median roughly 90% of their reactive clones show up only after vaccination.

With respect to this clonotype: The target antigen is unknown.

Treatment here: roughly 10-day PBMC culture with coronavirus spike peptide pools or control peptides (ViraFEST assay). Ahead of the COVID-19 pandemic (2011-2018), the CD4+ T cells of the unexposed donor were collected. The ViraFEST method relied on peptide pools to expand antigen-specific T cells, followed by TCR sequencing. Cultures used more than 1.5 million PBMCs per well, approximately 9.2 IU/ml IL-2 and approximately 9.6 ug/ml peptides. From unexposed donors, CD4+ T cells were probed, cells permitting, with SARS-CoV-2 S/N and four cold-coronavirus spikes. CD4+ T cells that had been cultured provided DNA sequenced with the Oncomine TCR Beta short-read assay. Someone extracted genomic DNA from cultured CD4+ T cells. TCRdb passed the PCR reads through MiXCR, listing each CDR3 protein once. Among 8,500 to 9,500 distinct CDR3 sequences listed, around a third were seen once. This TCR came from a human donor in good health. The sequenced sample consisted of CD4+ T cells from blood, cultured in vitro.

CDR3 loop: CASSLLGLAGGQETQYF. In DNA form, the CDR3 reads TGTGCCAGCAGCTTACTGGGGCTAGCGGGGGGACAAGAGACCCAGTACTTC. The chain is built from TRBV7-3 and TRBJ2-5; 11 bases line up with TRBD2. The CDR3 is made up of 17 amino acids. Losses at the gene ends were 2 bases for V and 2 bases for J; bases not matched to a gene: 7. Germline V CDR1 and CDR2: SGHTA, FQGTGA.